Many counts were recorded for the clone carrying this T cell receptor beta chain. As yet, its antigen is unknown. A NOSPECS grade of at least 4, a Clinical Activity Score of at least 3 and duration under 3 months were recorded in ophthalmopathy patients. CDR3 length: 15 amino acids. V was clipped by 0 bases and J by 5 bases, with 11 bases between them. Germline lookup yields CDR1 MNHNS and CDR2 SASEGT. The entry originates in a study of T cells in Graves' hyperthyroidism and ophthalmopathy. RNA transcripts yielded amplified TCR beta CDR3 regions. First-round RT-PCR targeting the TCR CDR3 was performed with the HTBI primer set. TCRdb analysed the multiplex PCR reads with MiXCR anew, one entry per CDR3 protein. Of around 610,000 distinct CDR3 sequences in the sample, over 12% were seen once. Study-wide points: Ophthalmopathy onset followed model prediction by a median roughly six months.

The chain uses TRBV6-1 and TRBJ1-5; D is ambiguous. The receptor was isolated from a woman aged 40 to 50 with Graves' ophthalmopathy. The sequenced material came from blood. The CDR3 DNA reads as TGTGCCAGCAGTGAAGCGCGATTGAGTCATCAGCCCCAGCATTTT. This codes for CASSEARLSHQPQHF.